Following are 9 T cell receptor beta chains from one sample sequenced in a study of T cells in Graves' hyperthyroidism and ophthalmopathy. RNA transcripts yielded amplified TCR beta CDR3 regions. Primed by the HTBI set, a first-round RT-PCR was run on the TCR CDR3. MiXCR, applied by TCRdb to the multiplex PCR reads, yields one record per CDR3 protein. The table lists 450,000 to 700,000 distinct CDR3 sequences, just over 45% of them singletons. Source material: peripheral blood or thyroid tissue (not recorded which). The receptors were sampled from a woman younger than 30 with Graves' hyperthyroidism.

This clonotype came up many times. This chain links TRBV5-1 with TRBJ1-5; D gene unclear. V was clipped by 3 bases and J by 7 bases, with 5 bases between them. This CDR3 is built from 11 residues. Germline lookup yields CDR1 SGHRS and CDR2 YFSETQ. The CDR3 nucleotides read TGCGCCAGCAGCTCCCAACAGCCCCAGCATTTT. It encodes CASSSQQPQHF.

In this sample, this clonotype turned up a few times. V usage is TRBV18 and J usage is TRBJ2-7; D is uncertain. This CDR3 comprises 14 residues. The germline CDR1 and CDR2 sequences are KGHSH and LQKENI. Trimming shortened V by 1 base and J by 2 bases, and 9 bases separated the two germline ends. The CDR3 reads CASSPLNSPYEQYF. CDR3 coding DNA: TGTGCCAGCTCACCACTTAACAGCCCCTACGAGCAGTACTTC. Complete variable domain (other parts from reference TRBV18 and TRBJ2-7): NAGVMQNPRHLVRRRGQEARLRCSPMKGHSHVYWYRQLPEEGLKFMVYLQKENIIDESGMPKERFSAEFPKEGPSILRIQQVVRGDSAAYFCASSPLNSPYEQYFGPGTRLTVT.

The V and J genes are TRBV6-1 and TRBJ1-1, with 8 bases matching TRBD1. CDR1 is MNHNS, CDR2 SASEGT, per germline. Trimming cost V 10 bases and J 7 bases; bases outside gene matches: 17. CDR3 size: 15 residues. Written as DNA, the CDR3 is TGTGCCATCAGGGAAGCTAGGACAGGGAAGGTTGAAGCTTTCTTT. Its translation is CAIREARTGKVEAFF.

Comments on this clonotype: Here the CDR3 omits its conserved ending phenylalanine or tryptophan, so a read error is the likely source. No DNA is shown, since the ends of the CDR3 on it are uncertain; the CDR3 is the one TCRdb lists. CDR3 protein: CSARDHGQPL. The V gene is TRBV20-1, the J gene TRBJ2-6; the table's D gene call, TRBD1, was not cross checked with the DNA. The CDR3 is 10 residues long, counting both termini. Germline-derived CDR1 and CDR2 are DFQATT and SNEGSKA (reference sequence).

The chain links TRBV19 to TRBJ1-1; 7 bases agree with TRBD1. The CDR3 runs to 14 residues. The V gene's germline CDR1 is LNHDA and CDR2 SQIVND (reference sequence). With 3 bases clipped from V and 4 bases from J, the junction kept 5 bases outside the gene matches. The CDR3 protein is CASSMTGFGTEAFF. CDR3 DNA: TGTGCCAGTAGTATGACAGGGTTTGGCACTGAAGCTTTCTTT.

The chain couples TRBV20-1 to TRBJ2-1; possible D gene TRBD1, 5 bases. There are 12 residues in the CDR3. The germline CDR1 and CDR2 sequences are DFQATT and SNEGSKA (reference sequence). Trimming took 0 bases from V and 9 from J, leaving 9 bases between them. The CDR3 region is CSAREGRGEQFF. DNA of the CDR3: TGCAGTGCTAGAGAGGGGCGCGGTGAGCAGTTCTTC.

The chain combines TRBV7-9 with TRBJ2-7, with no clear D. The tail of the sequence fits TRBJ2-1 better, so the J call may be wrong. Germline CDR1 is SEHNR and CDR2 is FQNEAQ (reference sequence). This CDR3 is built from 15 residues. CDR3 sequence: CASTPPSNSYNEQFF. In DNA, the CDR3 is TGTGCCAGCACCCCCCCCTCGAACTCCTACAATGAGCAGTTCTTC.

The chain carries TRBV6-1 and TRBJ2-7; 8 bases are shared with TRBD2. The V gene's germline CDR1 is MNHNS and CDR2 SASEGT. V dropped 1 base and J dropped 7; count of bases not matched to a gene: 3. The CDR3 sequence is 13 residues long. CDR3 sequence reads: CASSEGLATEQYF. The CDR3 DNA sequence: TGTGCCAGCAGTGAAGGACTAGCGACAGAGCAGTACTTC.

A few counts support this clonotype. CDR3 sequence reads: CSARDTANQETQYF. The CDR3 DNA reads as TGCAGTGCTAGAGATACAGCAAACCAAGAGACCCAGTACTTC. The chain has TRBV20-1 and TRBJ2-5, with unresolved D. This CDR3 is 14 amino acids long. Trimming stripped 0 bases from V and 0 bases from J, with 8 bases between. In germline, CDR1 is DFQATT, CDR2 SNEGSKA (reference sequence).